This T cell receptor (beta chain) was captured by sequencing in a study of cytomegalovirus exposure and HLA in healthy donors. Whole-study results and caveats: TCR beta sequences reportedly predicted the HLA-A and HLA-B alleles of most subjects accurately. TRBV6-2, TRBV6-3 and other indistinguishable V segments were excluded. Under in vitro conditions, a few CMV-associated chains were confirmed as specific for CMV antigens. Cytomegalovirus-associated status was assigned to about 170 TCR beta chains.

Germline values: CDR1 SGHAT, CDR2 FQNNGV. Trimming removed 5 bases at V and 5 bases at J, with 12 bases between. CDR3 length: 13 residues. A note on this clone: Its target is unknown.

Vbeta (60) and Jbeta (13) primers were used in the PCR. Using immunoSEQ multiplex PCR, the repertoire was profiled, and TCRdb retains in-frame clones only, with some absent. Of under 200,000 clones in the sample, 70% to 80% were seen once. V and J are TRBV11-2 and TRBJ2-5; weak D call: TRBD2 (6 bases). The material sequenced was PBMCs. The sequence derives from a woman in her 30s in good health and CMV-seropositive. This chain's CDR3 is CASSEWEEETQYF. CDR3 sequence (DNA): TGTGCCAGCAGCGAATGGGAGGAGGAGACCCAGTACTTC.